This T cell receptor beta chain was identified during a study of technical replicates of blood from a handful of donors. V lost 4 bases and J lost 5; bases outside the gene matches: 5. CDR1 is SNHLY, CDR2 FYNNEI, per germline. The CDR3 has 15 residues. Sequencing used immunoSEQ multiplex PCR; TCRdb keeps in-frame clones, though not all of them. This sample has 87,000 or so clones, with roughly nine tenths found just once. The TCR originated in a human donor in good health. Sequenced sample: T cells isolated from PBMCs. The chain couples TRBV2 to TRBJ2-1; 10 bases agree with TRBD1. The CDR3 bases are TGTGCCAGCAGTGCCGGGACAGGGGTGCACAATGAGCAGTTCTTC. It specifies CASSAGTGVHNEQFF. Using reference TRBV2 and TRBJ2-1 for the parts outside the CDR3, the full variable domain is EPEVTQTPSHQVTQMGQEVILRCVPISNHLYFYWYRQILGQKVEFLVSFYNNEISEKSEIFDDQFSVERPDGSNFTLKIRSTKLEDSAMYFCASSAGTGVHNEQFFGPGTRLTVL.